The 10 T cell receptor beta chains below were found in one sample sequenced in a study of blood T cell repertoires in COVID-19. The protocol was immunoSEQ multiplex PCR, while the TCRdb copy is restricted to in-frame clones and leaves out a portion. The sample yields roughly 60,000 clones, around 84% seen once. The sequenced material came from peripheral blood. The source of these receptors is a human donor with active COVID-19. The donor label of this sample is uncertain.

This chain links TRBV7-2 with TRBJ1-5; D gene ambiguous. Trimming stripped 4 bases from V and 7 bases from J, with 17 bases between. This CDR3 is 15 amino acids long. Germline-derived CDR1 and CDR2 are SGHTA and FQGNSA. CDR3 sequence (DNA): TGTGCCAGCAGCTCGCAAGGTGGCGGCGGGCAGCCCCAGCATTTT. It is translated as CASSSQGGGGQPQHF. Supplemented by reference TRBV7-2 and TRBJ1-5, the full variable domain reads GAGVSQSPSNKVTEKGKDVELRCDPISGHTALYWYRQSLGQGLEFLIYFQGNSAPDKSGLPSDRFSAERTGGSVSTLTIQRTQQEDSAVYLCASSSQGGGGQPQHFGDGTRLSIL.

The gene calls are TRBV4-3 and TRBJ1-2; TRBD1 matches 7 bases. J lost 7 bases, V lost 1 base, and 6 bases had no gene match. This CDR3 contains 14 residues. Germline values: CDR1 LGHNA, CDR2 YSLEER. The CDR3 reads CASSQVLGGRGYTF. The CDR3 DNA is TGCGCCAGCAGCCAAGTATTAGGGGGCCGTGGCTACACCTTC.

The chain links TRBV19 to TRBJ1-1; unclear D gene. This CDR3 is 15 amino acids long. Germline V gives CDR1 LNHDA, CDR2 SQIVND (reference sequence). Trimming shortened V by 1 base and J by 0 bases, and 9 bases separated the two germline ends. The DNA of the CDR3 is TGTGCCAGTAGTATAGCGGCGGGAATGAACACTGAAGCTTTCTTT. As protein: CASSIAAGMNTEAFF.

J is TRBJ2-1 and V is TRBV4-1; D remains unclear. This CDR3 has 14 residues. V lost 4 bases and J lost 6, with 13 bases in between. From germline, CDR1 is MGHRA and CDR2 YSYEKL. Here the CDR3 reads CASSLIKLLNEQFF. CDR3 coding DNA: TGCGCCAGCAGCCTAATAAAACTTCTCAATGAGCAGTTCTTC.

This clone has just one count. V and J are TRBV5-8 and TRBJ2-3; 11 bases align to TRBD2. The germline V gene has CDR1 SGHTS and CDR2 YDEGEE. V trimming: 0 bases; J trimming: 1 base; junction bases outside the gene matches: 1. The CDR3 runs to 16 residues. The CDR3 DNA reads as TGTGCCAGCAGCTTGGGACTAGCGGGACGCACAGATACGCAGTATTTT. The encoded protein is CASSLGLAGRTDTQYF.

The rearrangement uses TRBV5-1 and TRBJ2-5, with 7 bases fitting TRBD2. CDR1 and CDR2 from the germline V gene are SGHRS and YFSETQ. The V and J ends lost 0 bases and 3 bases, in that order; junction bases with no gene match: 5. The CDR3 has 15 residues. CDR3 coding DNA: TGCGCCAGCAGCTTGGGCGGGGGACTTGAAGAGACCCAGTACTTC. Amino acids: CASSLGGGLEETQYF. The whole variable domain, filled in from reference TRBV5-1 and TRBJ2-5, reads KAGVTQTPRYLIKTRGQQVTLSCSPISGHRSVSWYQQTPGQGLQFLFEYFSETQRNKGNFPGRFSGRQFSNSRSEMNVSTLELGDSALYLCASSLGGGLEETQYFGPGTRLLVL.

This clone was detected a few times. This sequence joins TRBV2 and TRBJ1-5; 7 bases fit TRBD1. The CDR3 spans 14 residues. Germline V lookup: CDR1 SNHLY, CDR2 FYNNEI. V lost 2 bases and J lost 7; bases outside the gene matches: 5. This chain's CDR3 is CASSESGGQQPQHF. CDR3 coding DNA: TGTGCCAGCAGTGAAAGTGGGGGACAGCAGCCCCAGCATTTT.

The rearrangement links TRBV5-4 to TRBJ2-7; a weak D match, TRBD1 (5 bases). V dropped 0 bases and J dropped 2 bases, with 9 bases sitting between them. CDR3 size: 14 residues. Per germline, CDR1 SGHNT and CDR2 YYREEE (reference sequence). CDR3: CASSLAKGAYEQYF. The CDR3 DNA reads TGTGCCAGCAGCTTGGCGAAAGGGGCCTACGAGCAGTACTTC.

The genes are TRBV5-3 and TRBJ1-5; D perhaps matches TRBD1 (6 bases). TRBV5-3 is assigned to the ORF class and has an uncertain function. V was clipped by 6 bases and J by 2 bases, with 18 bases between them. CDR3 length equals 16 residues. The CDR3 reads CARTSDSRNGNQPQHF. The DNA for the CDR3 is TGTGCCAGAACCTCGGACAGTCGGAATGGCAATCAGCCCCAGCATTTT.

V and J are TRBV7-3 and TRBJ2-5; D is perhaps TRBD1 (7 bases). The CDR3 contains 14 residues. Per germline, CDR1 SGHTA and CDR2 FQGTGA. Trimming cost V 5 bases and J 5 bases, with 15 bases left between them. In DNA, the CDR3 is TGTGCCAGCAGCCCAGGGGGGTTGGGGGAGACCCAGTACTTC. Amino acids: CASSPGGLGETQYF.